These 5 T cell receptor beta chains were sequenced from one sample in a study of T cells in localized non-small cell lung cancer. Sequencing was performed with immunoSEQ multiplex PCR; in TCRdb, only in-frame clones are kept and a portion is missing. Of under 55,000 clones in the sample, about three quarters are singletons; the top ten hold around 4%. Sequenced here: PBMCs, sampled before any cancer treatment. All receptors derive from a woman aged 40-69 years with stage II lung adenocarcinoma.

V gene TRBV15 combines with J gene TRBJ2-3; TRBD1 aligns across 9 bases. V shed 2 bases, J shed 3 bases, and the junction held 6 bases outside the gene matches. The CDR3 spans 16 residues. Germline V CDR1 and CDR2: LNHNV, YYDKDF (reference sequence). CDR3 region: CATSRTGQGITDTQYF. The CDR3 DNA is TGTGCCACCAGCAGAACCGGACAGGGGATAACAGATACGCAGTATTTT.

This chain connects TRBV7-9 to TRBJ2-1; tentative D call: TRBD2 (6 bases). V was trimmed by 1 base and J by 3 bases, leaving 10 bases between them. CDR1 and CDR2 from the germline V gene are SEHNR and FQNEAQ (reference sequence). This CDR3 has 15 residues. CDR3 protein: CASSLGLANYNEQFF. The CDR3 DNA reads as TGTGCCAGCAGCTTAGGGCTAGCGAACTACAATGAGCAGTTCTTC.

The chain couples TRBV10-3 to TRBJ2-3; D assignment may be TRBD1 or TRBD2 (5 bases each). V gave up 0 bases and J gave up 3 bases, with 10 bases separating them. Germline V gene data show CDR1 as ENHRY and CDR2 as SYGVKD. The CDR3 contains 15 residues. CDR3 coding DNA: TGTGCCATCAGTGAGTCGACCAGGGAGACAGATACGCAGTATTTT. The encoded protein is CAISESTRETDTQYF.

The rearrangement links TRBV30 to TRBJ1-4; D gene ambiguous. Trimming removed 0 bases at V and 7 bases at J, with 6 bases between. CDR3 length: 12 amino acids. CDR1 is GTSNPN, CDR2 SVGIG, per germline (reference sequence). CDR3 sequence: CAWSVLGEKLFF. The CDR3 coding sequence is TGTGCCTGGAGTGTACTGGGTGAAAAACTGTTTTTT. The full variable domain, completed using reference TRBV30 and TRBJ1-4, is SQTIHQWPATLVQPVGSPLSLECTVEGTSNPNLYWYRQAAGRGLQLLFYSVGIGQISSEVPQNLSASRPQDRQFILSSKKLLLSDSGFYLCAWSVLGEKLFFGSGTQLSVL.

This CDR3 reads CASSWDSSNYGYTF. The CDR3 nucleotides read TGCGCCAGCAGCTGGGACAGCTCTAACTATGGCTACACCTTC. The rearrangement uses TRBV5-1 and TRBJ1-2; 7 bases line up with TRBD1. There are 14 residues in the CDR3. Germline V lookup: CDR1 SGHRS, CDR2 YFSETQ. Trimming took 3 bases from V and 0 from J; bases not matched to a gene: 2.